These 30 T cell receptor beta chains were sequenced from one sample in a study of vaccination and CD4 T cells after COVID-19. The treatment is: roughly nine-day PBMC culture with coronavirus spike peptide pools or control peptides (ViraFEST assay). Their target antigens are unknown. Researchers used the Oncomine TCR Beta short-read assay to sequence DNA from cultured CD4+ T cells. TCRdb recomputed calls from the PCR reads with MiXCR, one row per CDR3 protein. The data contain some 10,000 distinct CDR3 sequences, over 45% of them singletons. The sequenced sample consisted of CD4+ T cells from blood, cultured in vitro. Receptors originate from a human donor who had recovered from COVID-19.

V is TRBV7-3 and J is TRBJ2-4; TRBD2 agrees at 7 bases. Germline CDR1 is SGHTA and CDR2 is FQGTGA. V shed 8 bases, J shed 5 bases, and the junction held 6 bases outside the gene matches. The CDR3 runs 13 residues. CDR3: CASSRAGENIQYF. DNA of the CDR3: TGTGCCAGCTCCCGGGCGGGGGAAAACATTCAGTACTTC.

This chain uses TRBV7-2 with TRBJ1-3, with D possibly matching TRBD1 (5 bases). The CDR3 length is 18 residues. Trimming cost V 5 bases and J 3 bases, with 23 bases left between them. Germline CDR1 reads SGHTA; CDR2 reads FQGNSA. The CDR3 bases are TGTGCCAGCAGCCCACCGGGTGTATGGGGGAGGAGTGGAAACACCATATATTTT. It translates to CASSPPGVWGRSGNTIYF.

J is TRBJ1-2 and V is TRBV6-1; 9 bases fit TRBD1. V gave up 5 bases and J gave up 7 bases; unmatched junction bases: 8. Germline V gene sequence: CDR1 MNHNS, CDR2 SASEGT. The CDR3 contains 14 residues. The CDR3 DNA is TGTGCCAGCAGTAAAGGGACAGGGCCTGGTGGCTACACCTTC. Protein product: CASSKGTGPGGYTF.

This clonotype was observed a handful of times. Here the CDR3 reads CASSSLRGDETQYF. The DNA for the CDR3 is TGTGCCAGCAGCTCTCTGAGGGGCGACGAGACCCAGTACTTC. The chain carries TRBV11-3 and TRBJ2-5, with D possibly being TRBD1 or TRBD2 (5 bases each). V lost 4 bases and J 5 bases, leaving 14 bases between the germline ends. The CDR3 extends over 14 amino acids. Germline lookup yields CDR1 SGHNT and CDR2 YENEEA.

The gene calls are TRBV20-1 and TRBJ2-7, with D possibly matching TRBD1 (5 bases). The CDR3 sequence is 14 residues long. The germline V and J ends were trimmed by 5 bases and 6 bases, with 20 bases remaining between them. Germline V gene lookup returns CDR1 DFQATT and CDR2 SNEGSKA (reference sequence). The CDR3 DNA is TGCAGTGCTGCCCTGCTGGGGCCGAGGATCGAGCAGTACTTC. This encodes CSAALLGPRIEQYF.

The rearrangement links TRBV15 to TRBJ2-7; 7 positions match TRBD1. The V and J ends lost 1 base and 2 bases, in that order; junction bases with no gene match: 5. Per germline, CDR1 LNHNV and CDR2 YYDKDF (reference sequence). The CDR3 is made up of 15 amino acids. CDR3 sequence: CATSRALGQTYEQYF. The CDR3 bases are TGTGCCACCAGCAGAGCCCTGGGACAGACCTACGAGCAGTACTTC.

This clonotype has more than one count but fewer than ten. The gene calls are TRBV6-5 and TRBJ1-5; tentative D call: TRBD1 (6 bases). The CDR3 loop spans 14 amino acids. Germline assignment: CDR1 MNHEY and CDR2 SVGAGI. With 4 bases removed from V and 6 bases from J, the gap between germline ends came to 13 bases. The chain's CDR3 is CASSLGGAGQPQHF. The DNA for the CDR3 is TGTGCCAGCAGTTTGGGGGGGGCAGGTCAGCCCCAGCATTTT.

The chain employs TRBV12-3 or TRBV12-4 and TRBJ1-5, with 8 bases lining up with TRBD1. The V segment lost 9 bases and the J segment 2 bases; nucleotides outside the gene matches: 9. This CDR3 contains 15 residues. Here the CDR3 DNA reads TGTGCCAGTCCTTCTGAGGACAGGGGCAATCAGCCCCAGCATTTT. Its protein is CASPSEDRGNQPQHF.

The V call is TRBV7-9, the J call TRBJ2-3; 9 nucleotides align to TRBD2. The germline CDR1 and CDR2 sequences are SEHNR and FQNEAQ (reference sequence). The CDR3 extends over 18 amino acids. V lost 5 bases, J lost 2 bases, and 14 bases stayed unmatched. DNA for the CDR3: TGTGCCAGCAGCCGAGGAGAAACGGGACTAGCAGTCACAGATACGCAGTATTTT. Translation: CASSRGETGLAVTDTQYF.

In its sample, this clonotype was seen a few times. The chain recombines TRBV25-1 with TRBJ1-2; possibly TRBD1 for D (5 bases). Germline V lookup: CDR1 MGHDK, CDR2 SYGVNS. The V end was cut by 7 bases, the J end by 2 bases, with 14 bases between. CDR3 length equals 14 residues. This CDR3 reads CASTPAGGNYGYTF. DNA for the CDR3: TGTGCCAGCACCCCTGCCGGGGGGAACTATGGCTACACCTTC.

The chain carries TRBV6-2 or TRBV6-3 and TRBJ2-7; D is perhaps TRBD1 or TRBD2 (5 bases each). The CDR3 covers 14 residues. CDR1 is MNHEY, CDR2 SVGEGT, per germline. The ends were cut back, 10 bases at V and 0 bases at J, with 16 bases in the middle. The CDR3 is CATYRDGYSYEQYF. The CDR3 DNA reads as TGTGCCACATACCGGGACGGATACTCCTACGAGCAGTACTTC.

The chain employs TRBV6-1 and TRBJ1-2; the match to TRBD1 covers 11 bases. This CDR3 region has 14 residues. Germline CDR1 MNHNS, CDR2 SASEGT. V was clipped by 5 bases and J by 7 bases; unmatched bases: 6. CDR3 nucleotide sequence: TGTGCCAGCAGTCCTCCGGACAGGGGGCCTGGCTACACCTTC. Encoded protein: CASSPPDRGPGYTF.

As DNA, the CDR3 is TGTGCCAGCAGCTTAGGGCGTTTCTCCTATAATTCACCCCTCCACTTT. Translating it yields CASSLGRFSYNSPLHF. The chain employs TRBV11-3 and TRBJ1-6; D not resolved. Trimming shortened V by 1 base and J by 0 bases, and 7 bases separated the two germline ends. The CDR3 contains 16 residues. Germline CDR1 and CDR2: SGHNT and YENEEA.

The chain joins TRBV28 to TRBJ2-2; D is unresolved. Trimming cost V 10 bases and J 0 bases, with 9 bases left between them. CDR3 length equals 13 residues. Germline V gene data show CDR1 as MDHEN and CDR2 as SYDVKM. The CDR3 loop reads CATWTANTGELFF. DNA of the CDR3: TGTGCCACCTGGACGGCGAACACCGGGGAGCTGTTTTTT.

The chain couples TRBV30 to TRBJ1-2, with TRBD1 identical over 10 bases. V lost 2 bases and J lost 8; bases outside the gene matches: 8. The CDR3 sequence is 14 residues long. Germline lookup yields CDR1 GTSNPN and CDR2 SVGIG (reference sequence). CDR3 bases: TGTGCCTGGAGTTCCGGGACAGGGGCCCGGGGCTACACCTTC. Residues: CAWSSGTGARGYTF. The variable domain in full, with the rest retrieved from reference TRBV30 and TRBJ1-2, is SQTIHQWPATLVQPVGSPLSLECTVEGTSNPNLYWYRQAAGRGLQLLFYSVGIGQISSEVPQNLSASRPQDRQFILSSKKLLLSDSGFYLCAWSSGTGARGYTFGSGTRLTVV.

The rearrangement uses TRBV7-9 and TRBJ1-6; D is unclear. Germline values: CDR1 SEHNR, CDR2 FQNEAQ (reference sequence). The ends were cut back, 0 bases at V and 0 bases at J, with 3 bases in the middle. There are 15 residues in the CDR3. The CDR3 is CASSLAGSYNSPLHF. CDR3 nucleotide sequence: TGTGCCAGCAGCTTAGCCGGCTCCTATAATTCACCCCTCCACTTT. Looking up the rest from reference TRBV7-9 and TRBJ1-6 gives the full variable domain: DTGVSQNPRHKITKRGQNVTFRCDPISEHNRLYWYRQTLGQGPEFLTYFQNEAQLEKSRLLSDRFSAERPKGSFSTLEIQRTEQGDSAMYLCASSLAGSYNSPLHFGNGTRLTVT.

The chain joins TRBV7-9 to TRBJ2-4; the D is unclear. The CDR3 runs 14 residues. The germline V gene has CDR1 SEHNR and CDR2 FQNEAQ (reference sequence). Trimming removed 1 base at V and 7 bases at J, with 11 bases between. The CDR3 sequence: CASSLELAENIQYF. As DNA, the CDR3 is TGTGCCAGCAGCTTAGAGCTGGCCGAGAACATTCAGTACTTC.

The chain couples TRBV28 to TRBJ2-2; D perhaps matches TRBD2 (6 bases). Trimming took 6 bases from V and 5 from J, leaving 22 bases between them. This CDR3 comprises 17 residues. CDR1 is MDHEN, CDR2 SYDVKM, per germline. CDR3: CASSTLRVADHTGELFF. The CDR3 nucleotides read TGTGCCAGCAGCACCCTAAGGGTAGCGGATCATACCGGGGAGCTGTTTTTT.

The chain is built from TRBV6-1 and TRBJ2-2; TRBD2 aligns across 8 bases. Trimming at V came to 6 bases and at J to 4 bases, leaving 7 bases not matched to a gene. Germline V gives CDR1 MNHNS, CDR2 SASEGT. This CDR3 is 15 amino acids long. The CDR3 region has the DNA TGTGCCAGCAGATTTGGACTAGCCGGCACCGGGGAGCTGTTTTTT. It yields the protein CASRFGLAGTGELFF.

The chain couples TRBV20-1 to TRBJ2-5; TRBD2 matches at 10 bases. This CDR3 is 16 amino acids long. V trimming: 6 bases; J trimming: 2 bases; junction bases outside the gene matches: 12. Germline assignment: CDR1 DFQATT and CDR2 SNEGSKA (reference sequence). The CDR3: CSARTGLAEIQETQYF. The CDR3 nucleotides are TGCAGTGCAAGGACCGGACTAGCGGAAATTCAAGAGACCCAGTACTTC.

This clonotype was found a few times. The chain has TRBV2 and TRBJ2-7, with 8 bases lining up with TRBD1. The germline V gene has CDR1 SNHLY and CDR2 FYNNEI. The CDR3 runs 14 residues. V was clipped by 6 bases and J by 2 bases; unmatched bases: 6. The CDR3 reads CASSPGGVAYEQYF. The CDR3 bases are TGTGCCAGCAGCCCAGGGGGCGTCGCCTACGAGCAGTACTTC. Together with reference TRBV2 and TRBJ2-7, the CDR3 gives the full variable domain: EPEVTQTPSHQVTQMGQEVILRCVPISNHLYFYWYRQILGQKVEFLVSFYNNEISEKSEIFDDQFSVERPDGSNFTLKIRSTKLEDSAMYFCASSPGGVAYEQYFGPGTRLTVT.

The V and J genes are TRBV7-2 and TRBJ2-3; D remains ambiguous. The CDR3 sequence is 13 residues long. The germline V and J ends were trimmed by 5 bases and 2 bases, with 8 bases remaining between them. Looked up from germline, CDR1 is SGHTA and CDR2 is FQGNSA. The CDR3 spells CASSRIDTDTQYF. CDR3 coding DNA: TGTGCCAGCAGCCGGATTGACACAGATACGCAGTATTTT.

The chain carries TRBV7-9 and TRBJ2-3; unclear D gene. Trimming removed 5 bases from V and 6 bases from J, with 9 bases in between. CDR1 SEHNR and CDR2 FQNEAQ come from the germline V gene (reference sequence). The length of the CDR3 is 12 residues. The CDR3 DNA reads TGTGCCAGCAGCCCCGCTCCCGATACGCAGTATTTT. Protein product: CASSPAPDTQYF.

The V call is TRBV2, the J call TRBJ1-1; D not resolved. This CDR3 is built from 12 residues. Germline V lookup: CDR1 SNHLY, CDR2 FYNNEI. V was clipped by 4 bases and J by 11 bases, with 14 bases between them. The CDR3 reads CASSGTELVAFF. The CDR3 region has the DNA TGTGCCAGCAGTGGTACGGAACTTGTGGCTTTCTTT.

The V gene is TRBV7-9, the J gene TRBJ2-1; 10 bases are shared with TRBD1. This CDR3 has 16 amino acids. Germline trimming cut 0 bases from V and 3 bases from J; bases unmatched to any gene: 2. Germline CDR1 SEHNR, CDR2 FQNEAQ (reference sequence). CDR3 residues: CASSLARDRGYNEQFF. The CDR3 nucleotides read TGTGCCAGCAGCTTAGCCCGGGACAGGGGCTACAATGAGCAGTTCTTC.

The rearrangement joins TRBV7-9 to TRBJ2-4; 10 nucleotides match TRBD1. The junction had 3 bases not matched to a gene; V was cut back by 4 bases and J by 0 bases. Germline assignment: CDR1 SEHNR and CDR2 FQNEAQ (reference sequence). The CDR3 has 16 residues. This chain's CDR3 is CASSSGQGLAKNIQYF. In DNA form, the CDR3 reads TGTGCCAGCAGCTCGGGACAGGGGCTAGCCAAAAACATTCAGTACTTC.

The CDR3 loop reads CSARDGTGSVEQFF. The CDR3 DNA reads as TGCAGTGCTAGAGATGGTACAGGGAGCGTTGAGCAGTTCTTC. V usage is TRBV20-1 and J usage is TRBJ2-1; weak D call: TRBD1 (6 bases). The CDR3 is 14 amino acids. Trimming took off 0 bases at V and 9 bases at J, with 15 bases between the two ends. Germline CDR1 reads DFQATT; CDR2 reads SNEGSKA (reference sequence).

The sample holds a few counts of this clonotype. Here the CDR3 reads CASNPGQPTSGNTIYF. CDR3 DNA: TGTGCCAGCAACCCGGGACAGCCGACCTCTGGAAACACCATATATTTT. The chain recombines TRBV6-1 with TRBJ1-3; 7 bases fit TRBD1. CDR1 and CDR2 (germline): MNHNS, SASEGT. The CDR3 runs to 16 residues. J lost 0 bases, V lost 7 bases, and 9 bases had no gene match.

This chain joins TRBV30 and TRBJ1-3, with D perhaps TRBD1 (5 bases). Between the trimmed V and J ends, which lost 2 bases and 2 bases, there was a span of 16 bases. The CDR3 runs 16 residues. The germline V gene has CDR1 GTSNPN and CDR2 SVGIG (reference sequence). The DNA of the CDR3 is TGTGCCTGGAGTCTCCAAGGGGCAGCCGCTGGAAACACCATATATTTT. Its translation is CAWSLQGAAAGNTIYF. Variable domain in full (rest from reference TRBV30 and TRBJ1-3): SQTIHQWPATLVQPVGSPLSLECTVEGTSNPNLYWYRQAAGRGLQLLFYSVGIGQISSEVPQNLSASRPQDRQFILSSKKLLLSDSGFYLCAWSLQGAAAGNTIYFGEGSWLTVV.

The rearrangement joins TRBV20-1 to TRBJ2-5, with D unclear. The V end lost 3 bases, the J end lost 6 bases, and 11 bases lay between the germline ends. The CDR3 runs to 12 residues. Looked up from germline, CDR1 is DFQATT and CDR2 is SNEGSKA (reference sequence). In nucleotides, the CDR3 is TGCAGTGCTAGGGGTTTAGAGAAGACCCAGTACTTC. It encodes CSARGLEKTQYF.